This T cell receptor (beta chain) was captured in a study of T cells in Graves' hyperthyroidism and ophthalmopathy. RNA transcripts were the template for amplifying TCR beta CDR3 regions. The HTBI primer set drove a first-round RT-PCR of the TCR CDR3. TCRdb reprocessed the multiplex PCR reads via MiXCR and lists one record per CDR3 protein. The sample includes 380,000 or so distinct CDR3 sequences, approximately 15% of them seen just once. This clonotype was counted only a few times. Its antigen is not known. Overall study findings and caveats: Also found in blood were most expanded thyroid clonotypes above 0.001.

This CDR3 is built from 12 residues. Germline CDR1 reads DFQATT; CDR2 reads SNEGSKA (reference sequence). The junction had 7 bases not matched to a gene; V was cut back by 8 bases and J by 3 bases. This TCR was recovered from a woman under 40 with Graves' hyperthyroidism. This chain connects TRBV20-1 to TRBJ2-7; TRBD2 matches 7 bases. The sample taken for sequencing was blood. For the CDR3, the DNA is TGCAGTTCGACGGGACTATACTACGAGCAGTACTTC. Amino acid sequence: CSSTGLYYEQYF.